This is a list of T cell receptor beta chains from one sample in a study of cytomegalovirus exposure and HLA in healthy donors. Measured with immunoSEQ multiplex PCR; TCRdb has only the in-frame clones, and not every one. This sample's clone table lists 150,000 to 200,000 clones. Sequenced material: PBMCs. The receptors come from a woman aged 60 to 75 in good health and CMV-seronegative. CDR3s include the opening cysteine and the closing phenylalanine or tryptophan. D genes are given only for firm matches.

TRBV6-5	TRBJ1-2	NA	TGTGCCAGCAGCCCACAGGGATTTGGTGGCTACACCTTC	CASSPQGFGGYTF
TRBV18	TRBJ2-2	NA	TGTGCCAGCTCACCCCCGAGATTAAACACCGGGGAGCTGTTTTTT	CASSPPRLNTGELFF
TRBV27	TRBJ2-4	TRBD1	TGTGCCAGCAGTTTCGACAGGGGGGCGGCCAAAAACATTCAGTACTTC	CASSFDRGAAKNIQYF
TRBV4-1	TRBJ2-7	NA	TGCGCCAGCAGCCCAGGCCCTCCAGGGGCGCGCGAGCAGTACTTC	CASSPGPPGAREQYF
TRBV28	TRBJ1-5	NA	TGTGCCAGCAGTTCCTGGGGACTTGTTGGCAATCAGCCCCAGCATTTT	CASSSWGLVGNQPQHF
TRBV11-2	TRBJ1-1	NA	TGTGCCAGCACCCAGACAGAAATGAACACTGAAGCTTTCTTT	CASTQTEMNTEAFF
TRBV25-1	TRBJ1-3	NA	TGTGCCAGCAGTGAATACTGGGGCAGCCACACCATATATTTT	CASSEYWGSHTIYF
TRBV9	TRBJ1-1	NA	TGTGCCAGCAGCCCGCGCGGGGGGAACACTGAAGCTTTCTTT	CASSPRGGNTEAFF
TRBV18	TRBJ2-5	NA	TGTGCCAGCTCACCACAAAAATCCATAGAGACCCAGTACTTC	CASSPQKSIETQYF
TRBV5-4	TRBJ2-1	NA	TGTGCCAGCAGCCCTACTAGCTTCAGAAGCAATGAGCAGTTCTTC	CASSPTSFRSNEQFF
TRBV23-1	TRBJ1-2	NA	TGCGCCAGCAGTCAATCGTGGCCCGTGGGCTACACCTTC	CASSQSWPVGYTF
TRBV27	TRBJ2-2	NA	TGTGCCAGCAGTCCCCTCTGGGGGGAGGAAACCGGGGAGCTGTTTTTT	CASSPLWGEETGELFF
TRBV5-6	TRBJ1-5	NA	TGTGCCAGCAGCTGGGGCCGTAGCAATCAGCCCCAGCATTTT	CASSWGRSNQPQHF
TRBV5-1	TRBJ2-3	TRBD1	TGCGCCAGCAGCCCTGGGACAGGGGAAACAGATACGCAGTATTTT	CASSPGTGETDTQYF
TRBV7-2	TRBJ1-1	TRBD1	TGTGCCAGCAGCTTTAGTCCCCGACAGGGGGGCACTGAAGCTTTCTTT	CASSFSPRQGGTEAFF
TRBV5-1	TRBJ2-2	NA	TGCGCCAGCAGATATTTTACTAACACCGGGGAGCTGTTTTTT	CASRYFTNTGELFF
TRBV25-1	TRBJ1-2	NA	TGTGCCAGCAGCTCAATCCTAGGTCCTTACTATGGCTACACCTTC	CASSSILGPYYGYTF
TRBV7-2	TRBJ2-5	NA	TGTGCCAGCAGCCTCATGGGCGGGGACGAAGAGACCCAGTACTTC	CASSLMGGDEETQYF
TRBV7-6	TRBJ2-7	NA	TGTGCCAGCAGCTTAGAGGTCGGCGGGTACGAGCAGTACTTC	CASSLEVGGYEQYF
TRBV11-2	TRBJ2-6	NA	TGTGCCAGCAGCCTTCGGTTATCTGGGGCCAACGTCCTGACTTTC	CASSLRLSGANVLTF
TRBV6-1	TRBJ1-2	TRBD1	TGTGCCAGCAGTGAAGGACAGGGATCCGTCTATGGCTACACCTTC	CASSEGQGSVYGYTF
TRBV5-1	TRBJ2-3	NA	TGCGCCAGCAGCCCAGACTGGATTGCGGAAGATACGCAGTATTTT	CASSPDWIAEDTQYF
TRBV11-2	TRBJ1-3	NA	TGTGCCAGCAGCTTAGATCGGGGAGGAACTGGAAACACCATATATTTT	CASSLDRGGTGNTIYF
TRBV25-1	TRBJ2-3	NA	TGTGCCAGCAGTGAAGGACAGAAGACAGATACGCAGTATTTT	CASSEGQKTDTQYF
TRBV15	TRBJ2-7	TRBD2	TGTGCCACCAGCAGAGAAGCCCGAACTAGCGGTTACGAGCAGTACTTC	CATSREARTSGYEQYF
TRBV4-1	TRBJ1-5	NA	TGCGCCAGCAGCCTTGGAGGGGTCCCCAACAATCAGCCCCAGCATTTT	CASSLGGVPNNQPQHF
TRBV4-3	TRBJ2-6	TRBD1	TGCGCCAGCAGTCCCGGAGGGACAGGGGATGTTGGGGCCAACGTCCTGACTTTC	CASSPGGTGDVGANVLTF
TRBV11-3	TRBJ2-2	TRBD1	TGTGCCAGCAGCTTAGGACAGGGAACGAACACCGGGGAGCTGTTTTTT	CASSLGQGTNTGELFF
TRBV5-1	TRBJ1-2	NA	TGCGCCAGCAGCCCAAGTCCGGGGGCTAACTATGGCTACACCTTC	CASSPSPGANYGYTF
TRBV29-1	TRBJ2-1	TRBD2	TGCAGCGTTGAAGACGCGGGAGGGCGGAGTGAGCAGTTCTTC	CSVEDAGGRSEQFF
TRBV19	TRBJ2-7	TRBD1	TGTGCCAGTAACGCAGGGGGTTCTACCTACGAGCAGTACTTC	CASNAGGSTYEQYF
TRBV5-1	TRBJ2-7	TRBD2	TGCGCCAGCAGCTTGGCGGGACTACCTTACGAGCAGTACTTC	CASSLAGLPYEQYF
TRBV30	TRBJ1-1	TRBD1	TGTGCCTGGAGTTTTAGGGGACAGTTAGGTTCCTTCACGTTCGAGGCTTTCTTT	CAWSFRGQLGSFTFEAFF
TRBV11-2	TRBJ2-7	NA	TGTGCCAGCAGCGTCAGTTACGAGCAGTACTTC	CASSVSYEQYF
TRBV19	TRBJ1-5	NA	TGTGCCAGTAGTATAGGAAACAACGGGCAGCCCCAGCATTTT	CASSIGNNGQPQHF
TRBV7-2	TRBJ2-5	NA	TGTGCCAGCAGCTCCGTCCTAGAGACCCAGTACTTC	CASSSVLETQYF
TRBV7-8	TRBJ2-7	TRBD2	TGTGCCAGCAGCACAGGACTAGCGGGGTCCTACGAGCAGTACTTC	CASSTGLAGSYEQYF
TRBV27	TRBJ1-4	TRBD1	TGTGCCAGCAGTTCCCCCCCGACAGGGGGTCATCGTGAAAAACTGTTTTTT	CASSSPPTGGHREKLFF
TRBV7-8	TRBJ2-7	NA	TGTGCCAGCAGCTTACGGGGTAACTCCTACGAGCAGTACTTC	CASSLRGNSYEQYF